The sequence of this TCR beta chain was determined in a study of T cell responses to AZD1222 COVID-19 vaccine. Study details: Second-dose groups at about 4 or about 12 weeks were pooled.

Produced via immunoSEQ multiplex PCR; TCRdb's table is partial and in-frame only. The repertoire has just under 95,000 clones, approximately 91% of them found once; the top ten carry about 14%. With 6 bases removed from V and 8 bases from J, the gap between germline ends came to 16 bases. Germline CDR1 WSHSY, CDR2 SAAADI. The CDR3 spans 13 residues. This clone was found once. Its specificity is unknown. Study-wide points: Spike-specific TCR breadth and depth both grew after two AZD1222 doses. Donors, mostly white British, included more females; clonal diversity was possibly underestimated.

This chain joins TRBV10-2 and TRBJ1-1; a weak D match, TRBD1 (6 bases). The specimen was peripheral blood, collected on day 0 of AZD1222 vaccination. This TCR came from an adult in good health. CDR3 sequence (DNA): TGCGCCAGCAGAGTTACAGGGAGCCCAGAAGCTTTCTTT. Translating gives CASRVTGSPEAFF.